This TCR beta chain emerged from a study of T cells after yellow fever vaccination. Study-level findings and limits: The secondary response showed a weaker magnitude and a faster peak, day 5 versus 15. Although most clonotypes did not, a small share appeared in both CD4 and CD8 compartments.

With respect to this clonotype: Its specificity is not known.

CDR3 length: 16 amino acids. V dropped 1 base and J dropped 0 bases, with 12 bases sitting between them. Germline CDR1 reads SEHNR; CDR2 reads FQNEAQ (reference sequence). TCR cDNA was made by 5'RACE template switching, adding a universal primer site and UMIs. TCRdb reanalysed the 5' RACE reads using MiXCR and keeps one entry per CDR3 protein. The table shows about 300,000 distinct CDR3 sequences, with around 10% occurring only once. The receptor was derived from a man in his late teens or twenties who received the YFV17D yellow fever vaccine. The V call is TRBV7-9, the J call TRBJ1-1; D is unresolved. Source: CD4+ T cells sorted from PBMCs, taken 5 days after the yellow fever booster vaccination. The CDR3 here is CASSLVFSDMNTEAFF. Written as DNA, the CDR3 is TGTGCCAGCAGCTTAGTCTTCTCAGACATGAACACTGAAGCTTTCTTT.